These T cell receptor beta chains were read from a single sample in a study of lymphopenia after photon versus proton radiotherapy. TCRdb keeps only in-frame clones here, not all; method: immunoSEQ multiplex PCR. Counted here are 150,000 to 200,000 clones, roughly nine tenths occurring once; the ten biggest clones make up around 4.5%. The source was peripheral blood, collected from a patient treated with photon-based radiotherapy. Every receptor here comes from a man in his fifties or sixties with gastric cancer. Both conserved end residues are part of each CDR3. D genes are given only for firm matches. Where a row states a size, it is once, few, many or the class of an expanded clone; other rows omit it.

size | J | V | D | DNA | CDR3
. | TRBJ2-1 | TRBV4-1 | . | TGCGCCAGCAGCCAAGAAAGAGCGGTAGATGAGCAGTTCTTC | CASSQERAVDEQFF
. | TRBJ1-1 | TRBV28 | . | TGTGCCAGCAGTTCCCCAGCCCGGAACACTGAAGCTTTCTTT | CASSSPARNTEAFF
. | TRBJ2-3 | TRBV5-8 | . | TGTGCCAGCAGCGCCCCGACAGGCAGGTCTAGCACAGATACGCAGTATTTT | CASSAPTGRSSTDTQYF
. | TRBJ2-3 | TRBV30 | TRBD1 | TGTGCCTGGAGTGGGGACAGGGGAACAGATACGCAGTATTTT | CAWSGDRGTDTQYF
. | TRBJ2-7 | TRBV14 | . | TGTGCCAGCAGCCAGCCTGGAAGGTTCGTAAGGTACTTC | CASSQPGRFVRYF
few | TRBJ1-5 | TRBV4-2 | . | TGTGCCAGCAGCCAGGGGGGCAGCGGCAATCAGCCCCAGCATTTT | CASSQGGSGNQPQHF
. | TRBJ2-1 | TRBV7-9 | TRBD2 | TGTGCCAGCAGCTTAGCGGGGGGACTAGCAGACAATGAGCAGTTCTTC | CASSLAGGLADNEQFF
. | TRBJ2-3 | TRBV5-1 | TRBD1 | TGCGCCACCGGTACAGGGGCAGATACGCAGTATTTT | CATGTGADTQYF
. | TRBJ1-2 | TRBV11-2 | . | TGTGCCAGCAGCTTACGGCAGGGTGTTGTTAGCTACACCTTC | CASSLRQGVVSYTF
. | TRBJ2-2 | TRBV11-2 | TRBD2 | TGTGCCAGCAGCTTACCGGGACGGGAGGACGTGGAGCTGTTTTTT | CASSLPGREDVELFF
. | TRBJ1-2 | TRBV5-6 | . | TGTGCCAGCAGCCGGTTGCAGGAGACTTTTAACTATGGCTACACCTTC | CASSRLQETFNYGYTF
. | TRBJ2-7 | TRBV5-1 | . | TGCGCCAGTGGCTCGACAGGTCCCTACGAGCAGTACTTC | CASGSTGPYEQYF
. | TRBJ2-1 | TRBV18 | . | TGTGCCAGCTCACCACCGAGCCCCTACAATGAGCAGTTCTTC | CASSPPSPYNEQFF
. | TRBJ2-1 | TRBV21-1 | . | TGTGCCAGCAGCAAAGTTTGGACACTGGAAGCGACAGAGCAGTTCTTC | CASSKVWTLEATEQFF
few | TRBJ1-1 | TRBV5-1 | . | TGCGCCAGCAGCTTGGGCACCCTGAACACTGAAGCTTTCTTT | CASSLGTLNTEAFF
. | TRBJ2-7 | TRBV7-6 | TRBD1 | TGTGCCAGCAGCCTCTGGGACAGCCTCCCCTCCTACGAGCAGTACTTC | CASSLWDSLPSYEQYF
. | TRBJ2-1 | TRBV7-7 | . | TGTGCCAGCAGCCCCGGATGGAGCTCCTACAATGAGCAGTTCTTC | CASSPGWSSYNEQFF
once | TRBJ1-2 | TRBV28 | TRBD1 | TGTGCCAGCAGCACACCAGGGGGTAGTGGCTACACCTTC | CASSTPGGSGYTF
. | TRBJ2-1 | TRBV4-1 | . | TGCGCCAGCAGCCAAGATCGTGGCGGGCCCTTTTACAATGAGCAGTTCTTC | CASSQDRGGPFYNEQFF
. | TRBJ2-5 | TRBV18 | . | TGTGCCAGCTCACCAGCGCTCAAAGAGACCCAGTACTTC | CASSPALKETQYF
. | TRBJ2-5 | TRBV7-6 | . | TGTGCCAGCAGCTCCCAGGGTGCAGAGACCCAGTACTTC | CASSSQGAETQYF